The present T cell receptor (beta chain) was sequenced within a study of graft-versus-host responses after intestinal transplantation. Repertoires were generated with immunoSEQ multiplex PCR, while TCRdb's copy carries only in-frame clones and drops some. The sample shows 95,000 to 150,000 clones, roughly 95% of them seen only once. Notes on this clone: Its matching antigen is unknown.

This CDR3 has 15 amino acids. CDR1 and CDR2 from the germline V gene are ENHRY and SYGVKD. V lost 11 bases and J 1 base, leaving 21 bases between the germline ends. The sequences come from unstimulated CD8+ T cells sorted from spleen or lymph node cells, collected before intestinal transplant. This chain links TRBV10-3 with TRBJ2-7; D may be TRBD1 (5 bases). The clonotype comes from a human donor who received an intestinal transplant. The CDR3 DNA is TGTGCCTCCTCCCCCCGGCAGGGTAGTTCCTACGAGCAGTACTTC. It yields the protein CASSPRQGSSYEQYF.